A single sample is the source of the 4 T cell receptor beta chains below, sequenced in a study of blood T cell repertoires in COVID-19. Data came from immunoSEQ multiplex PCR; TCRdb stores just in-frame clones and leaves some out. The data hold about 260,000 clones, with more than 90% observed a single time. The material sequenced was peripheral blood. These receptors all come from a person aged 18 to 35 with COVID-19, enrolled during active disease.

The rearrangement joins TRBV12-3 or TRBV12-4 to TRBJ1-2; D remains unclear. The CDR3 has 13 residues. V was trimmed by 5 bases and J by 5 bases, leaving 12 bases between them. For the CDR3, the DNA is TGTGCCAGCAGTCCTGGGCCGGATTATGGCTACACCTTC. Amino acids: CASSPGPDYGYTF.

The chain carries TRBV7-2 and TRBJ1-1; TRBD1 aligns across 7 bases. Germline V gives CDR1 SGHTA, CDR2 FQGNSA. The CDR3 runs to 15 residues. Trimming at V came to 4 bases and at J to 1 base, leaving 6 bases not matched to a gene. Written as DNA, the CDR3 is TGTGCCAGCAGCTACGGGGACAGATCGAACACTGAAGCTTTCTTT. Amino acids: CASSYGDRSNTEAFF.

The CDR3 is CATSRELQEQFF. For the CDR3, the DNA is TGTGCCACCAGCAGAGAGTTACAGGAGCAGTTCTTC. J is TRBJ2-1 and V is TRBV15; D is undetermined. The V gene's germline CDR1 is LNHNV and CDR2 YYDKDF (reference sequence). There are 12 residues in the CDR3. The ends were cut back, 0 bases at V and 10 bases at J, with 7 bases in the middle.

This rearrangement joins TRBV28 to TRBJ2-1; 9 bases map to TRBD2. The CDR3 runs 14 residues. Losses at the gene ends were 7 bases for V and 5 bases for J; bases not matched to a gene: 6. From germline, CDR1 is MDHEN and CDR2 SYDVKM. CDR3 residues: CASTLAGDNNEQFF. As DNA, the CDR3 is TGTGCCAGCACCTTAGCGGGAGATAACAATGAGCAGTTCTTC.